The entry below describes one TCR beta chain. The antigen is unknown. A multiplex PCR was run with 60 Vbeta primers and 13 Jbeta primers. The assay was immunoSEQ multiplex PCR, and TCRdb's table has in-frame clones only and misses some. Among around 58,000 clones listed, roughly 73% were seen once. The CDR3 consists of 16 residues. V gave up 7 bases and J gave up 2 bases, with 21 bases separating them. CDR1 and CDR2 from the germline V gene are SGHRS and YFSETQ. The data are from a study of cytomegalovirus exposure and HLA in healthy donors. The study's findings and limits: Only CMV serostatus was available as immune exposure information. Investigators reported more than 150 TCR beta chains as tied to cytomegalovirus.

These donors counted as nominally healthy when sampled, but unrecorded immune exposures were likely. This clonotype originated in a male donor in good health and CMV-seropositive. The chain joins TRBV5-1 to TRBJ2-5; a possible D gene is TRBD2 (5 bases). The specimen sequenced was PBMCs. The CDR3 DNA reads TGCGCCAGCTTCCGCGGCGGGCTCGGCGGGCAAGAGACCCAGTACTTC. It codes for CASFRGGLGGQETQYF.